The TCR beta chain described here comes from a study of T-cell memory formation after mild COVID-19. The CDR3 is made up of 14 amino acids. Between the trimmed V and J ends, which lost 2 bases and 6 bases, there was a span of 13 bases. Germline CDR1 is LNHDA and CDR2 is SQIVND (reference sequence). MiXCR was run by TCRdb on the 5' RACE reads, yielding one entry per CDR3 protein. Among about 340,000 distinct CDR3 sequences listed, about 21% were seen once. Study-wide results and limits: Pre-infection memory contained some responding clones, which suggested that cross-reactive memory had joined.

Of note for this clonotype: Antigen unknown.

This TCR derives from an adult woman who had mild COVID-19 (a few samples of this study predate the infection). Cell type and time point are not known. The chain uses TRBV19 and TRBJ1-1; TRBD1 might be the D (6 bases). Sequencing was performed on PBMCs or a T cell subset sorted from them (not recorded which). CDR3 nucleotides: TGTGCCAGTAGTATAATGACAGGAGTATCTGAAGCTTTCTTT. As protein: CASSIMTGVSEAFF.